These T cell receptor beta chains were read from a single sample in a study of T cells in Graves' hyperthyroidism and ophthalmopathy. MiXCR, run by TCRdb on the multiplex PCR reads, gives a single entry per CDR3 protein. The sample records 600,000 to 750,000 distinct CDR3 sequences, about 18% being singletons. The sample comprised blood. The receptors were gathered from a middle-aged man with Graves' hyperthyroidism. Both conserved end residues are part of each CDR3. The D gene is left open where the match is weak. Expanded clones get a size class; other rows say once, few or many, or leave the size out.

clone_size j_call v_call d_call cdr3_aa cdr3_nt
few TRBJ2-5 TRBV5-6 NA CAGSSGMTETQYF TGTGCCGGCAGTTCCGGGATGACAGAGACCCAGTACTTC
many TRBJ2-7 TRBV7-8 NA CASSYFWGPREGGSYEQYF TGTGCCAGCAGCTACTTTTGGGGACCCCGAGAGGGGGGTTCCTACGAGCAGTACTTC
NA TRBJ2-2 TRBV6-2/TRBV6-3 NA CASSYVRGVGTGELFF TGTGCCAGCAGTTACGTGCGGGGAGTTGGTACCGGGGAGCTGTTTTTT
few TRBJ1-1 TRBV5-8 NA CASSFRGDLNTEAFF TGTGCCAGCAGCTTCCGGGGAGATTTGAACACTGAAGCTTTCTTT
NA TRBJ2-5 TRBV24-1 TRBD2 CATSEYRLAGRFGRETQYF TGTGCCACCAGTGAATATCGACTAGCGGGACGTTTCGGGAGGGAGACCCAGTACTTC
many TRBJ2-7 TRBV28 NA CASSFGGINLFEQYF TGTGCCAGCAGTTTTGGAGGGATTAATCTTTTCGAGCAGTACTTC
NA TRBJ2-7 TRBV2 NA CASKGGGWGSYEQYF TGTGCCAGCAAGGGGGGAGGCTGGGGCTCCTACGAGCAGTACTTC
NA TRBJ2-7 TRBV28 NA CASSSAPRGYEQYF TGTGCCAGCAGTTCAGCCCCCCGAGGGTACGAGCAGTACTTC
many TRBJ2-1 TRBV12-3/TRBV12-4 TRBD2 CASRGGLAGGEYNEQFF TGTGCCAGCAGGGGGGGACTAGCGGGAGGGGAGTACAATGAGCAGTTCTTC
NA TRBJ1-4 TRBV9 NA CASSVAGRVNEKLFF TGTGCCAGCAGCGTAGCAGGACGGGTTAATGAAAAACTGTTTTTT
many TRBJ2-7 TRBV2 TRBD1 CASSVGTGGIFYEQYF TGTGCCAGCAGTGTTGGGACAGGGGGCATCTTTTACGAGCAGTACTTC
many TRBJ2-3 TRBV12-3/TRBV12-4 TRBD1 CASSIDRGRADTQYF TGTGCCAGCAGTATCGACAGGGGGCGGGCAGATACGCAGTATTTT
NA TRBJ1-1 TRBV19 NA CASSMQGTIKNTEAFF TGTGCCAGTAGTATGCAGGGGACCATTAAGAACACTGAAGCTTTCTTT
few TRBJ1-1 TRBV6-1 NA CASSERRAPMNTEAFF TGTGCCAGCAGTGAAAGGAGGGCCCCTATGAACACTGAAGCTTTCTTT
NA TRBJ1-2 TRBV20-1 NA CSARDGANYGYTF TGCAGTGCTAGGGACGGGGCTAACTATGGCTACACCTTC
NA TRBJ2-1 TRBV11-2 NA CASSLLRGGGNSYNEQFF TGTGCCAGCAGCTTACTACGTGGGGGCGGGAACTCCTACAATGAGCAGTTCTTC
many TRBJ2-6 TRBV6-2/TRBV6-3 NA CASSYGNSGANVLTF TGTGCCAGCAGTTACGGAAACTCTGGGGCCAACGTCCTGACTTTC
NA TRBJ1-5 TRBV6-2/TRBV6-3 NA CASSYVNIRGGAQPQHF TGTGCCAGCAGTTACGTAAACATCAGAGGGGGGGCTCAGCCCCAGCATTTT
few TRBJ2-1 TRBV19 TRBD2 CASSPRLAGVHNEQFF TGTGCCAGTAGTCCTCGACTAGCGGGAGTACACAATGAGCAGTTCTTC
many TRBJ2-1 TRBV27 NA CASSFLEGTYNEQFF TGTGCCAGCAGTTTCCTAGAAGGGACCTACAATGAGCAGTTCTTC
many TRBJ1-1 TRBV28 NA CASSPSHGFTEAFF TGTGCCAGCAGCCCCAGTCATGGGTTCACTGAAGCTTTCTTT
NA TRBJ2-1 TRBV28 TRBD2 CAGSFRLAGQRNEQFF TGTGCCGGCAGTTTTAGACTAGCGGGTCAGAGGAATGAGCAGTTCTTC
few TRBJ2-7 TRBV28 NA CASPGRGSSYEQYF TGTGCCAGCCCTGGGAGGGGGAGCTCCTACGAGCAGTACTTC
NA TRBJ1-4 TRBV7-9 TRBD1 CASSLQGEGATNEKLFF TGTGCCAGCAGCTTGCAGGGGGAGGGAGCAACTAATGAAAAACTGTTTTTT
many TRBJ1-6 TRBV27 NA CASSLSPKGSGSPLHF TGTGCCAGCAGTTTATCCCCCAAGGGGTCAGGATCACCCCTCCACTTT
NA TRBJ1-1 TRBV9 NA CAGSVGSGLNTEAFF TGTGCCGGCAGCGTAGGATCAGGGTTGAACACTGAAGCTTTCTTT
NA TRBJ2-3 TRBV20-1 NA CSARYQGSPDTQYF TGCAGTGCTAGATACCAGGGTAGCCCAGATACGCAGTATTTT
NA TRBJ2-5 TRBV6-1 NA CASSEQDSQETQYF TGTGCCAGCAGTGAACAGGACAGCCAAGAGACCCAGTACTTC
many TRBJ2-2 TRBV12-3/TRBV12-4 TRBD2 CASSLAGAVTGELFF TGTGCCAGCAGCCTAGCGGGAGCCGTCACCGGGGAGCTGTTTTTT
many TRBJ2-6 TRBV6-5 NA CASSYSLGANVLTF TGTGCCAGCAGTTACTCCTTGGGGGCCAACGTCCTGACTTTC
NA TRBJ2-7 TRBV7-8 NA CASSPLKRFEQYF TGTGCCAGCAGCCCACTGAAGAGATTCGAGCAGTACTTC
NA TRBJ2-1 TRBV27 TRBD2 CASKLAGGGAYNEQFF TGTGCCAGCAAGCTAGCGGGAGGAGGGGCCTACAATGAGCAGTTCTTC
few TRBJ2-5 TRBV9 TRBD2 CASSPGLAGRQETQYF TGTGCCAGCAGCCCCGGACTAGCGGGGCGACAAGAGACCCAGTACTTC
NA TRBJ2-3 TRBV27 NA CASATIRDTQYF TGTGCCAGCGCCACAATAAGGGATACGCAGTATTTT
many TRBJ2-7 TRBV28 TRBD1 CASSSRQGRAYEQYF TGTGCCAGCAGTTCCCGACAGGGCAGGGCCTACGAGCAGTACTTC
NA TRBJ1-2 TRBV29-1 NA CSVEGMADNGYTF TGCAGCGTTGAAGGGATGGCAGACAATGGCTACACCTTC
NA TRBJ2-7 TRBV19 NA CASSRDMVSYEQYF TGTGCCAGTAGCCGGGACATGGTCTCCTACGAGCAGTACTTC
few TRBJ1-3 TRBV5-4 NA CASSPQTSSGNTIYF TGTGCCAGCAGCCCTCAGACTTCCTCTGGAAACACCATATATTTT
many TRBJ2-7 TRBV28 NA CASSSLEQYF TGTGCCAGCAGTTCCCTGGAGCAGTACTTC
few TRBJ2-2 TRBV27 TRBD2 CASRSQRENTGELFF TGTGCCAGCAGGTCCCAGCGGGAGAATACCGGGGAGCTGTTTTTT
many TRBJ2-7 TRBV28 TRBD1 CASSESDRREQYF TGTGCCAGCAGCGAATCGGACAGGCGGGAGCAGTACTTC
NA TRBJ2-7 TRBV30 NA CAWNWGLGLEQYF TGTGCCTGGAATTGGGGGCTCGGCCTCGAGCAGTACTTC
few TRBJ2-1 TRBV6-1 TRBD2 CATTLADIYNEQFF TGTGCCACCACACTAGCGGACATATACAATGAGCAGTTCTTC
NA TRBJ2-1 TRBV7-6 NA CASSFIQGSDQFF TGTGCCAGCAGCTTCATCCAGGGGAGTGATCAGTTCTTC
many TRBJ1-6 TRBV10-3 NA CAISELVSLGTRSPLHF TGTGCCATCAGTGAGTTAGTGTCACTCGGGACGCGATCACCCCTCCACTTT
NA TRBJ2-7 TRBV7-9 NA CASSPIGERLGEQYF TGTGCCAGCAGCCCCATAGGGGAAAGGTTAGGCGAGCAGTACTTC
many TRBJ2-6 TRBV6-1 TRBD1 CASSGTGLPSGANVLTF TGTGCCAGTTCCGGGACAGGGCTGCCCTCTGGGGCCAACGTCCTGACTTTC
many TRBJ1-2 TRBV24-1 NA CATSEGTELYGYTF TGTGCCACCAGTGAAGGGACGGAACTCTATGGCTACACCTTC
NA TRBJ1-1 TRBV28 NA CAIPRGRGASEAFF TGTGCCATCCCCCGGGGGAGGGGAGCCTCTGAAGCTTTCTTT
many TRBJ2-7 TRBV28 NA CASSLAGARGEQYF TGTGCCAGCAGTCTTGCCGGAGCTCGGGGCGAGCAGTACTTC
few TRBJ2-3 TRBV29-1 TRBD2 CSRRAGATDTQYF TGCAGCCGAAGAGCGGGAGCGACAGATACGCAGTATTTT
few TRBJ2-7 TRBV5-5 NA CASSLERTPTYEQYF TGTGCCAGCAGCCTCGAAAGGACACCAACCTACGAGCAGTACTTC
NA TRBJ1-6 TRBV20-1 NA CSARIGGRSGSPLHF TGCAGTGCTAGAATAGGTGGCAGGTCAGGGTCACCCCTCCACTTT
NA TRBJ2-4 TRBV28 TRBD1 CASSLPGQETLAKNIQYF TGTGCCAGCAGTCTCCCGGGACAGGAGACTCTAGCCAAAAACATTCAGTACTTC
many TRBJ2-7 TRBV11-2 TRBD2 CASTPVAGAHYEQYF TGTGCCAGCACCCCGGTAGCGGGCGCCCACTACGAGCAGTACTTC
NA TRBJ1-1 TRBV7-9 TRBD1 CASSSQGGAGRGTEAFF TGTGCCAGCAGCTCTCAGGGGGGGGCAGGGAGAGGCACTGAAGCTTTCTTT
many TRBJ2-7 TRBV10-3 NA CAISESSSESGGQTYEQYF TGTGCCATCAGTGAAAGTAGTTCGGAGTCGGGGGGCCAGACCTACGAGCAGTACTTC
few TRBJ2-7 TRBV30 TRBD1 CAWSKGTGGFDEQYF TGTGCCTGGAGTAAGGGGACAGGGGGTTTCGACGAGCAGTACTTC
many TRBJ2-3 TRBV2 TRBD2 CASRAGLAYTDTQYF TGTGCCAGCAGGGCGGGACTAGCGTACACAGATACGCAGTATTTT
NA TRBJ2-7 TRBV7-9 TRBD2 CASSSGASGSHEQYF TGTGCCAGCAGCTCTGGGGCTAGCGGGAGTCACGAGCAGTACTTC